A selection of T cell receptor beta chains follows, all from one sample in a study of molecular identifiers for immune sequencing clone quantification. TCRdb re-analysed the PCR reads in MiXCR, keeping a single row per CDR3 protein. This table has 97,000 or so distinct CDR3 sequences, roughly a quarter appearing once. The sequencing input was naive CD8+ T cells from blood, with Jurkat cell RNA spiked in. The receptors originated from a human donor in good health. Some libraries in this study had Jurkat cell RNA spiked in. Each CDR3 is given with its conserved first and last residue. A D gene is named only where the DNA matches it firmly. The size field is filled for only some rows; it gives once, few, many or a size class.

v_call,d_call,clone_size,j_call,cdr3_aa,cdr3_nt
TRBV5-1,NA,few,TRBJ2-2,CASSLAGNPGELFF,TGCGCCAGCAGTTTGGCAGGTAACCCCGGGGAGCTGTTTTTT
TRBV7-2,TRBD1,many,TRBJ2-5,CASSLHRGFQETQYF,TGTGCCAGCAGCCTCCACAGGGGGTTTCAAGAGACCCAGTACTTC
TRBV4-1,NA,many,TRBJ1-1,CASSQPANTEAFF,TGCGCCAGCAGCCAACCAGCGAACACTGAAGCTTTCTTT
TRBV7-2,NA,NA,TRBJ2-3,CARSSGLTDTQYF,TGTGCCCGCAGCTCCGGCCTCACAGATACGCAGTATTTT
TRBV5-6,NA,many,TRBJ1-1,CASSLAGARTEAFF,TGTGCCAGCAGCTTGGCAGGGGCGAGGACTGAAGCTTTCTTT
TRBV4-3,NA,NA,TRBJ2-3,CASSQDPARSTDTQYF,TGCGCCAGCAGCCAAGATCCGGCGCGCAGCACAGATACGCAGTATTTT
TRBV28,TRBD2,many,TRBJ2-3,CASSPILIGRAGSAPDTQYF,TGTGCCAGCAGTCCTATCCTCATCGGGAGGGCCGGGTCCGCACCAGATACGCAGTATTTT
TRBV3-1,NA,many,TRBJ2-7,CASSPRVGEPSYEQYF,TGTGCCAGCAGCCCGCGGGTCGGAGAACCCTCCTACGAGCAGTACTTC
TRBV11-2,TRBD2,many,TRBJ2-7,CASTVGLAASYEQYF,TGTGCCAGCACCGTGGGACTAGCGGCGTCCTACGAGCAGTACTTC
TRBV12-3/TRBV12-4,NA,NA,TRBJ2-2,CASRTGSATGELFF,TGTGCCAGTAGAACAGGGTCGGCGACCGGGGAGCTGTTTTTT
TRBV4-1,NA,many,TRBJ1-4,CASSDGENEKLFF,TGCGCCAGCAGCGACGGGGAGAATGAAAAACTGTTTTTT
TRBV20-1,TRBD2,many,TRBJ2-7,CSARLVAGAEQYF,TGCAGTGCTAGGTTGGTAGCGGGAGCGGAGCAGTACTTC
TRBV12-3/TRBV12-4,NA,few,TRBJ1-1,CASSLNGGNTEAFF,TGTGCCAGCAGTTTAAACGGGGGGAACACTGAAGCTTTCTTT
TRBV7-6,TRBD1,NA,TRBJ2-7,CASSQTGGSPYEQYF,TGTGCCAGCAGCCAAACAGGGGGCTCACCCTACGAGCAGTACTTC
TRBV27,TRBD2,many,TRBJ2-7,CATQTSGSRIPGRGQYF,TGTGCCACCCAGACTAGCGGGAGCCGAATCCCGGGGCGAGGGCAGTACTTC
TRBV27,NA,few,TRBJ2-7,CASSQTGNYEQYF,TGTGCCAGCAGCCAAACCGGGAACTACGAGCAGTACTTC
TRBV23-1,NA,many,TRBJ1-1,CASSRRSGKMNTEAFF,TGCGCCAGCAGTCGCCGATCTGGCAAAATGAACACTGAAGCTTTCTTT
TRBV5-4,TRBD2,NA,TRBJ2-5,CASSPKTGTSGYQETQYF,TGTGCCAGCAGCCCGAAAACGGGGACTAGCGGGTATCAAGAGACCCAGTACTTC
TRBV20-1,TRBD1,many,TRBJ2-7,CSARAEGQGDYEQYF,TGCAGTGCTAGAGCCGAGGGACAGGGGGACTACGAGCAGTACTTC
TRBV5-6,NA,NA,TRBJ1-1,CASSPWGGMNTEAFF,TGTGCCAGCAGCCCCTGGGGGGGGATGAACACTGAAGCTTTCTTT
TRBV7-2,TRBD2,few,TRBJ2-7,CASSLLLAGGEQYF,TGTGCCAGCAGCCTTCTGCTAGCGGGAGGCGAGCAGTACTTC
TRBV3-2,NA,NA,TRBJ2-3,CASMAGAGPDTQYF,TGTGCCAGCATGGCGGGGGCGGGCCCAGATACGCAGTATTTT
TRBV10-3,NA,many,TRBJ1-5,CAISVSEGNQPQHF,TGTGCCATCAGTGTGAGTGAGGGCAATCAGCCCCAGCATTTT
TRBV5-1,TRBD1,NA,TRBJ2-2,CASSFTGTGGTGELFF,TGCGCCAGCAGCTTTACCGGGACAGGAGGAACCGGGGAGCTGTTTTTT
TRBV29-1,NA,few,TRBJ2-7,CSVETAATYEQYF,TGCAGCGTTGAGACGGCCGCTACCTACGAGCAGTACTTC
TRBV11-2,NA,few,TRBJ2-2,CASSLSRGNGGGHGELFF,TGTGCCAGCAGCTTATCGAGAGGAAACGGGGGAGGTCACGGGGAGCTGTTTTTT
TRBV6-5,NA,many,TRBJ2-7,CASSDGSSYEQYF,TGTGCCAGCAGTGACGGTTCCTCCTACGAGCAGTACTTC
TRBV4-1,TRBD1,NA,TRBJ2-1,CASSQGVWDRDYNEQFF,TGCGCCAGCAGCCAAGGGGTTTGGGACAGGGACTACAATGAGCAGTTCTTC
TRBV7-9,NA,many,TRBJ2-6,CASSLLVRPGANVLTF,TGTGCCAGCAGCTTGTTAGTACGCCCTGGGGCCAACGTCCTGACTTTC
TRBV7-9,NA,many,TRBJ2-7,CASSSGRTEQYF,TGTGCCAGCAGCTCCGGGAGAACCGAGCAGTACTTC
TRBV6-6,NA,few,TRBJ2-1,CASSYIKDHEQFF,TGTGCCAGCAGTTACATCAAGGATCATGAGCAGTTCTTC
TRBV5-1,NA,NA,TRBJ2-7,CASRPPDNYEQHF,TGCGCCAGCAGGCCGCCCGATAATTACGAGCAGCACTTC
TRBV4-1,NA,NA,TRBJ2-7,CASSQFLGYPAYEQYF,TGCGCCAGCAGCCAGTTCTTGGGCTATCCGGCCTACGAGCAGTACTTC
TRBV12-3/TRBV12-4,NA,many,TRBJ2-3,CASSLRPGPDTQYF,TGTGCCAGCAGTTTACGGCCTGGGCCAGATACGCAGTATTTT
TRBV20-1,NA,NA,TRBJ2-4,CSARSLDNYIQYF,TGCAGTGCTAGGTCTCTCGACAATTACATTCAGTACTTC
TRBV2,NA,many,TRBJ1-5,CASSDGVARPQHF,TGTGCCAGCTCGGATGGCGTAGCCAGGCCCCAGCATTTT
TRBV7-9,TRBD2,NA,TRBJ2-2,CASSPSTSGTNTGELFF,TGTGCCAGCAGCCCGTCGACTAGCGGGACGAACACCGGGGAGCTGTTTTTT
TRBV20-1,NA,many,TRBJ1-5,CSARDLGYSNQPQHF,TGCAGTGCTAGAGATTTGGGATATAGCAATCAGCCCCAGCATTTT
TRBV7-9,TRBD1,many,TRBJ2-7,CASSATGAVDEQYF,TGTGCCAGCAGCGCCACAGGGGCGGTGGACGAGCAGTACTTC
TRBV7-9,TRBD1,NA,TRBJ2-7,CASNASRDRGDEQYF,TGTGCCAGCAACGCGTCCCGGGACAGGGGAGACGAGCAGTACTTC
TRBV19,TRBD1,NA,TRBJ2-1,CASSVGRGHFF,TGTGCCAGTAGTGTAGGCAGGGGGCACTTCTTC
TRBV7-2,NA,many,TRBJ2-5,CASSPRRLADRETQYF,TGTGCCAGCAGTCCCCGGCGGCTAGCAGATCGAGAGACCCAGTACTTC
TRBV20-1,TRBD2,NA,TRBJ2-7,CSAMGLADVYEQYF,TGCAGTGCAATGGGACTAGCGGACGTCTACGAGCAGTACTTC
TRBV20-1,TRBD1,NA,TRBJ2-1,CSAPRDRGGMDEQFF,TGCAGTGCGCCCCGGGACAGGGGCGGGATGGATGAGCAGTTCTTC
TRBV3-1,TRBD1,once,TRBJ1-2,CASSQTGTDRGYTF,TGTGCCAGCAGCCAAACCGGGACAGATAGAGGCTACACCTTC
TRBV6-2/TRBV6-3,TRBD1,many,TRBJ2-1,CASRTLGGAFNEQFF,TGTGCCAGCAGGACCCTAGGGGGCGCATTCAATGAGCAGTTCTTC
TRBV6-5,NA,many,TRBJ2-3,CASSYSIGGGPTDTQYF,TGTGCCAGCAGTTACTCGATTGGGGGGGGGCCGACAGATACGCAGTATTTT
TRBV10-3,TRBD2,few,TRBJ2-7,CAISESTRTSGRVLSYEQYF,TGTGCCATCAGTGAGTCGACGAGGACTAGCGGGAGGGTTCTTTCCTACGAGCAGTACTTC
TRBV6-1,NA,NA,TRBJ1-1,CASSELEPYTEAFF,TGTGCCAGCAGTGAATTGGAGCCTTACACTGAAGCTTTCTTT
TRBV3-1,TRBD2,few,TRBJ2-1,CASSQWLLAGGGDNEQFF,TGTGCCAGCAGCCAATGGCTACTAGCGGGGGGAGGGGACAATGAGCAGTTCTTC
TRBV28,TRBD2,many,TRBJ2-3,CASRRAGTSGTDTQYF,TGTGCCAGCAGACGTGCCGGGACTAGCGGAACAGATACGCAGTATTTT
TRBV20-1,TRBD2,few,TRBJ2-1,CSAPREAFYNEQFF,TGCAGTGCTCCACGGGAGGCCTTCTACAATGAGCAGTTCTTC
TRBV27,NA,few,TRBJ2-1,CASSPTFSGANEQFF,TGTGCCAGCAGTCCCACCTTTTCGGGAGCAAATGAGCAGTTCTTC